This T cell receptor beta chain is drawn from a study of cytomegalovirus exposure and HLA in healthy donors (dated 2017 in TCRdb). Looking at the study overall: A later analysis indicated that the 95 to 150 validation repertoires were generated on the platform also employed for the approximately 670 repertoires of the first cohort. The study aimed to test whether signatures of past pathogen exposure could be identified by cataloging public T cell receptors. High-throughput TCR immunosequencing, statistical association of individual TCRs with disease status, and machine learning were combined to predict cytomegalovirus infection status. Along with the roughly 670-subject first cohort, a separate validation cohort of approximately 110 different subjects was used. General study outcomes and caveats: All 120 or so repertoires were used to score co-occurrence in the validation cohort in a later analysis, because that analysis had no HLA typing for the cohort. Most TCR sequences were seen in very few donors, while some public TCRs were found in many individuals. Cytomegalovirus status was reported to be diagnosed by the classifier with high specificity and sensitivity in both the original and validation cohorts. In the study, some 160 TCR beta chains were listed as associated with cytomegalovirus. According to the authors, the approach could potentially be generalized to other disease states and immunological phenotypes. Three of the identified cytomegalovirus-associated TCR beta chains were confirmed in vitro to be specific for cytomegalovirus antigens. In a later analysis, TCRs clustered in the first cohort were found to also tend to co-occur in the 110 or so validation repertoires, with 94% of cluster scores above 0.

Library preparation employed the immunoSEQ multiplex PCR assay. The paper's processing steps were these. To diagnose cytomegalovirus status from the catalog of TCR beta chain sequences, a statistical classification framework was built. Held by TCRdb, this immuneACCESS table contains in-frame sequences only and omits some clones. Under half of the omission traces to an unresolved V gene where checked; the cause of the rest is unknown. The V and J calls and clone size are taken from that table; D and trimming were inferred from the DNA. The sample has roughly 75,000 clones on record, 94% of them singletons. The leading ten clones occupy about 2.1% of the sample. Separate from the approximately 700-subject first cohort, the validation cohort of around 130 subjects was the group to which the donors belonged. V is pared back by 4 bases and J by 10 bases, with 8 bases lying between the germline termini. The germline V gene supplies CDR1 SGHVS and CDR2 FNYEAQ. The CDR3 sequence holds 11 residues, the cysteine and phenylalanine included. Of the read, only the CDR3 DNA is kept; its 33 bases are in frame from base 1.

Concerning this clone itself: The antigen it recognizes is unknown. No much larger clonotype is one base removed from it; base qualities were not supplied.

The source material was PBMCs. The sequence was obtained from a woman under 30 in good health and CMV-seronegative. The rearranged segments are TRBV7-6 and TRBJ2-1, with a tentative D gene TRBD2 over 6 matching bases. The CDR3 is CASSSGLEQFF. The DNA reads as follows: TGTGCCAGCAGCTCCGGACTAGAGCAGTTCTTC.